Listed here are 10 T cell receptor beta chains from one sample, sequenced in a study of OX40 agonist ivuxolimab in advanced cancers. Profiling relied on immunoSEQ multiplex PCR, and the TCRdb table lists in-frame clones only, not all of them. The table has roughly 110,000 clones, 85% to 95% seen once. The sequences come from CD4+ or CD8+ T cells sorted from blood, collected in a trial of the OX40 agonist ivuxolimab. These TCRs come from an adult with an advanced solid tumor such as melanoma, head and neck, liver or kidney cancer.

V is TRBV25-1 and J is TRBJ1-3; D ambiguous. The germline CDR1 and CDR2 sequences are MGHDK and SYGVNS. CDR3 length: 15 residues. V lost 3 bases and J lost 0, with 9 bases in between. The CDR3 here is CASSDGASSGNTIYF. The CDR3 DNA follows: TGTGCCAGCAGTGACGGAGCGTCCTCTGGAAACACCATATATTTT. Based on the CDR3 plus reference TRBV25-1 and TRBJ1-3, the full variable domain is EADIYQTPRYLVIGTGKKITLECSQTMGHDKMYWYQQDPGMELHLIHYSYGVNSTEKGDLSSESTVSRIRTEHFPLTLESARPSHTSQYLCASSDGASSGNTIYFGEGSWLTVV.

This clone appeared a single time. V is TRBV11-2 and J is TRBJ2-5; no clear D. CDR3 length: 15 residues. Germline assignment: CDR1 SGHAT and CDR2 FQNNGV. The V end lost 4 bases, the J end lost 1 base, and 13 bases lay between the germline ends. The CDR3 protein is CASSSPTQIQETQYF. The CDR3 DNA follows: TGTGCCAGCAGCTCCCCCACACAGATCCAAGAGACCCAGTACTTC.

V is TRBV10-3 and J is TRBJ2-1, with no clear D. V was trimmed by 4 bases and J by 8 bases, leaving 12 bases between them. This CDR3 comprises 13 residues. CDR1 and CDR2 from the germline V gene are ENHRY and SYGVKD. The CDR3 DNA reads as TGTGCCATCAGTGGTGATAGCTGGGATGAGCAGTTCTTC. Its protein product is CAISGDSWDEQFF.

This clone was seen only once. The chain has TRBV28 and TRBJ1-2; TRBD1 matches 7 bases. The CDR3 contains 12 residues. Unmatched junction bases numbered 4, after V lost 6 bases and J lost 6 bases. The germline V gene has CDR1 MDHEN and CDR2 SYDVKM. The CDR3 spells CASSETGDGYTF. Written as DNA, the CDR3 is TGTGCCAGCAGCGAAACAGGGGATGGCTACACCTTC.

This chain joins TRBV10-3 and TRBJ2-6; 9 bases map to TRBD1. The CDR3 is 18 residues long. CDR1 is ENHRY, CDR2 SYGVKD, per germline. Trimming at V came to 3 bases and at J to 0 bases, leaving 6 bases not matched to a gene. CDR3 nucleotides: TGTGCCATCAGTGACGACAGGGGGATTGGCTCTGGGGCCAACGTCCTGACTTTC. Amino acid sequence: CAISDDRGIGSGANVLTF.

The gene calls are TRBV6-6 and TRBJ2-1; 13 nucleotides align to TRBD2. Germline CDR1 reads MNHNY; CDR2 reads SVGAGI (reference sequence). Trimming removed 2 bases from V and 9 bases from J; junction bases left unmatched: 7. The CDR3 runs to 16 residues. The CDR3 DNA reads TGTGCCAGCAGTTACGCCGGACTAGCGGGAGTGGGTGAGCAGTTCTTC. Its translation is CASSYAGLAGVGEQFF.

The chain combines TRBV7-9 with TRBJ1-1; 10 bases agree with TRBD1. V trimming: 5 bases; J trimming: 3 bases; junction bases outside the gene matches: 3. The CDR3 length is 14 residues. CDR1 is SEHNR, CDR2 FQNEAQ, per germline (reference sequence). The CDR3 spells CASSDDRGHTEAFF. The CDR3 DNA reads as TGTGCCAGCAGCGATGACAGGGGGCACACTGAAGCTTTCTTT. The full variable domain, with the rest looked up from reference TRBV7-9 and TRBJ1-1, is DTGVSQNPRHKITKRGQNVTFRCDPISEHNRLYWYRQTLGQGPEFLTYFQNEAQLEKSRLLSDRFSAERPKGSFSTLEIQRTEQGDSAMYLCASSDDRGHTEAFFGQGTRLTVV.

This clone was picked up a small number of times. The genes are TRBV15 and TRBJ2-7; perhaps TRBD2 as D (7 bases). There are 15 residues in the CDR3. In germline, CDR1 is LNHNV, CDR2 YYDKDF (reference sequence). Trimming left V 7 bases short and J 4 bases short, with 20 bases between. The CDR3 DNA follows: TGTGCCACCACCCCTTCTGCCGGGGGGCAATACGAGCAGTACTTC. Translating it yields CATTPSAGGQYEQYF.

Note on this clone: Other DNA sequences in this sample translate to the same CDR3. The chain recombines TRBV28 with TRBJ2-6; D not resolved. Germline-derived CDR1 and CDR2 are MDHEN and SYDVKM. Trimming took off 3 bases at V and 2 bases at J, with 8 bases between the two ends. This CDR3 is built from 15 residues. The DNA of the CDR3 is TGTGCCAGCAGTTTGCTGGCAGCTGGGGCCAACGTCCTGACTTTC. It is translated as CASSLLAAGANVLTF.

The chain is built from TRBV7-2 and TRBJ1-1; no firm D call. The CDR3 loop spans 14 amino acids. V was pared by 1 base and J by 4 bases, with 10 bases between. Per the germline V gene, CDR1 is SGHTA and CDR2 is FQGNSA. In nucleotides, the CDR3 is TGTGCCAGCAGCTTAGACCGGGGTAGCACTGAAGCTTTCTTT. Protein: CASSLDRGSTEAFF. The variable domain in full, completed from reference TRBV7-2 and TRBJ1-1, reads GAGVSQSPSNKVTEKGKDVELRCDPISGHTALYWYRQSLGQGLEFLIYFQGNSAPDKSGLPSDRFSAERTGGSVSTLTIQRTQQEDSAVYLCASSLDRGSTEAFFGQGTRLTVV.